This T cell receptor beta chain was sequenced during a study of patients and donors after allogeneic stem cell transplantation. TCRdb re-called the RT-PCR reads through MiXCR, storing one row per CDR3 protein. The table has hundreds of thousands of distinct CDR3 sequences, 16% seen once. This clonotype was seen more than once but under ten times. The source material was blood, either unsorted or a sorted T cell fraction (not recorded which). The sequence came from a human donor who was either an allogeneic HSCT recipient or a stem cell or donor lymphocyte infusion donor (not recorded which). It is not recorded whose cells these are; they may come from a transplant donor.

Here the CDR3 DNA reads TGTGCCAGCAGCCAAGATGCACACCAGAACACCGGGGAGCTGTTTTTT. Translation gives CASSQDAHQNTGELFF. The chain uses TRBV3-1 and TRBJ2-2, with D unresolved. The CDR3 totals 16 residues. The germline V gene has CDR1 LGHDT and CDR2 YNNKEL (reference sequence). Trimming took off 0 bases at V and 1 base at J, with 9 bases between the two ends. Using reference TRBV3-1 and TRBJ2-2 for the parts outside the CDR3, the full variable domain is DTAVSQTPKYLVTQMGNDKSIKCEQNLGHDTMYWYKQDSKKFLKIMFSYNNKELIINETVPNRFSPKSPDKAHLNLHINSLELGDSAVYFCASSQDAHQNTGELFFGEGSRLTVL.